The 10 T cell receptor beta chains listed next were all sequenced from one sample in a study of CXCR3-negative and CXCR3-positive naive CD8 T cells (dated by TCRdb to between 2019 and 2020). The sequencer listed for this sample is NextSeq 550. The Human TCR Profiling Kit (MiLaboratory) was used to make UMI-labeled 5' RACE TRB cDNA libraries. Through TCRdb reprocessing, the reads give one entry per CDR3 protein sequence; DNA is omitted. The sample table on file contains tens of thousands of distinct CDR3 sequences. Approximately 0.4% of the sample is held by the ten biggest clonotypes. The sequenced sample was naive CXCR3- CD8+ T cells from blood. The intended sense of this specimen's cell subset or site label: CD45RO-CCR7+CD27+CD95- naive CD8+ T cells lacking CXCR3 (TNR3-). Source of these receptors: a human donor in good health. Some clones in this sample may be carry-over from other donors' samples.

The V call is TRBV9, the J call TRBJ2-1. Germline loops: CDR1 SGDLS, CDR2 YYNGEE. CDR3 length: 15 amino acids. The CDR3 loop is CASSGEGRPYNEQFF.

The genes are TRBV20-1 and TRBJ2-1; checking the TCRdb D call of TRBD2 is not possible without DNA. The CDR3 consists of 16 residues. Germline V gene sequence: CDR1 DFQATT, CDR2 SNEGSKA (reference sequence). CDR3 region: CSARLEGGGRVNEQFF.

This chain uses TRBV9 with TRBJ2-7; lacking DNA, the TRBD1 call made by TCRdb goes unchecked. The CDR3 spans 14 residues. Germline V gene sequence: CDR1 SGDLS, CDR2 YYNGEE. The CDR3 region is CASSVGQWVYEQYF.

The chain links TRBV5-1 to TRBJ2-3; TCRdb's D call of TRBD2 is untestable without DNA. The CDR3 sequence is 15 residues long. Germline values: CDR1 SGHRS, CDR2 YFSETQ. CDR3 amino acids: CASRRTSGNTDTQYF.

The chain uses TRBV29-1 and TRBJ2-1; TCRdb calls TRBD2, which cannot be checked without DNA. CDR1 is SQVTM and CDR2 is ANQGSEA in the germline V gene. The CDR3 has 15 amino acids. This CDR3 reads CSVGGSGGSYNEQFF.

The chain employs TRBV7-2 and TRBJ2-6; the TCRdb call, TRBD1, lacks DNA for checking. Germline V gene lookup returns CDR1 SGHTA and CDR2 FQGNSA. The CDR3 has 20 amino acids. The CDR3 protein is CASSSRDTVRSFSGANVLTF.

This chain joins TRBV28 and TRBJ1-6; TCRdb proposes TRBD1, but this gene call is untestable without DNA. Germline CDR1 and CDR2: MDHEN and SYDVKM. This CDR3 is built from 14 residues. CDR3 sequence: CASSLGRDYSPLHF.

V gene TRBV29-1 combines with J gene TRBJ1-1; TCRdb lists TRBD1, though no DNA is available to test this call. The CDR3 consists of 16 residues. Germline CDR1 and CDR2: SQVTM and ANQGSEA. CDR3 loop: CSVGGQEASGETEAFF.

The rearrangement links TRBV7-9 to TRBJ1-4. Germline V gene sequence: CDR1 SEHNR, CDR2 FQNEAQ (reference sequence). There are 16 residues in the CDR3. CDR3 in amino acids: CASSLAAVGFIEKLFF.

The chain has TRBV10-3 and TRBJ2-3; TCRdb picks TRBD2, but there is no DNA to check that call. The germline gives CDR1 ENHRY, CDR2 SYGVKD. The CDR3 sequence is 18 residues long. CDR3 amino acids: CAISESGSKRGGMNTQYF.